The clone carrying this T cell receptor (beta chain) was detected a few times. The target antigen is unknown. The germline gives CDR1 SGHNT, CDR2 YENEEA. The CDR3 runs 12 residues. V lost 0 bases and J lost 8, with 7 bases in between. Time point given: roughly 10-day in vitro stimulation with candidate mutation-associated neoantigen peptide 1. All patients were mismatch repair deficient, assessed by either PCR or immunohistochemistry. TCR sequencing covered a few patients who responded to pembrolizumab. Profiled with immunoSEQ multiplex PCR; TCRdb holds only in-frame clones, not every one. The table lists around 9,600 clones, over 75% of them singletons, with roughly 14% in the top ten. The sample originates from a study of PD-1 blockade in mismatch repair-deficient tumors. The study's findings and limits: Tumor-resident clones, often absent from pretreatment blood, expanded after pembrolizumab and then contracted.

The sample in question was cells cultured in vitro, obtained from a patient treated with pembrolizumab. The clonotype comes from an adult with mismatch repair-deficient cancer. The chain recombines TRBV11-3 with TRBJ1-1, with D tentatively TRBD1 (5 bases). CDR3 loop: CASSLEGGEAFF. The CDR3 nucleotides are TGTGCCAGCAGCTTAGAGGGGGGGGAAGCTTTCTTT.